This T cell receptor (beta chain) came from a study of STAT3 mutations in large granular lymphocyte leukemia. Study findings and constraints: Samples missed the first appearance of the clone. At least one immunodominant TCR beta clonotype appeared in every T-cell large granular lymphocyte leukemia patient. Differing intervals and regimens complicate linking therapy response to clone burden.

On this clone: The antigen is undetermined.

TCRbeta libraries averaged about 44,000 productive templates per sample. Sequencing was performed with immunoSEQ multiplex PCR; in TCRdb, only in-frame clones are kept and a portion is missing. Of 30,000 to 45,000 clones in the sample, approximately 91% are singletons; the top ten hold more than 0.4%. The clonotype was recovered from a human donor with T large granular lymphocyte leukemia. Some clones in this sample may be carry-over from other donors' samples. Sequenced material: PBMCs.

CDR3 sequence (DNA): TGTGCCAGCACCAGCTCTGGGGCCAACGTCCTGACTTTC. Its protein product is CASTSSGANVLTF. The rearrangement joins TRBV28 to TRBJ2-6; D is undetermined. V gave up 7 bases and J gave up 0 bases, with 4 bases separating them. Germline CDR1 MDHEN, CDR2 SYDVKM. This CDR3 has 13 amino acids.